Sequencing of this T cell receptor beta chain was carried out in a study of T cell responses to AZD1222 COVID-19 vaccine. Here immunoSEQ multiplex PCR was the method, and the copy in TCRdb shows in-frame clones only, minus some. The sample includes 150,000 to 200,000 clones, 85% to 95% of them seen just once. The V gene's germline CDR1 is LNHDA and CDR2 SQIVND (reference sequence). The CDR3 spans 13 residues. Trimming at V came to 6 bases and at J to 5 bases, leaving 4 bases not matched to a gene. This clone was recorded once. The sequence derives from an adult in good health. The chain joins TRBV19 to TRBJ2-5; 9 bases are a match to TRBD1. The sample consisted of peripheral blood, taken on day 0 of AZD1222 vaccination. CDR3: CASRAGTGETQYF. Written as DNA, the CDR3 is TGTGCCAGTAGAGCCGGGACAGGGGAGACCCAGTACTTC.